Listed here are 20 T cell receptor beta chains from one sample, sequenced in a study of OX40 agonist ivuxolimab in advanced cancers. Here immunoSEQ multiplex PCR was the method, and the copy in TCRdb shows in-frame clones only, minus some. The table lists 50,000 to 60,000 clones, roughly nine tenths of them singletons. The sequences come from CD4+ or CD8+ T cells sorted from blood, collected in a trial of the OX40 agonist ivuxolimab. Source of these receptors: an adult with an advanced solid tumor such as melanoma, head and neck, liver or kidney cancer.

This clone was counted a few times. The chain carries TRBV5-5 and TRBJ2-7; possible D gene TRBD1, 6 bases. The CDR3 totals 14 residues. With 4 bases removed from V and 1 base from J, the gap between germline ends came to 12 bases. Germline values: CDR1 SGHKS, CDR2 YYEKEE (reference sequence). This CDR3 reads CASSGETGSYEQYV. CDR3 DNA sequence: TGTGCCAGCAGCGGAGAGACAGGTTCCTACGAGCAGTACGTC.

The rearrangement uses TRBV29-1 and TRBJ2-3, with 9 bases aligning to TRBD1. The CDR3 has 18 amino acids. V was pared by 8 bases and J by 0 bases, with 18 bases of the junction left unmatched. Germline V CDR1 and CDR2: SQVTM, ANQGSEA. As DNA, the CDR3 is TGCAGCTCAACTCGGGGGGACAGGGATTCAACTAGCACAGATACGCAGTATTTT. Its protein is CSSTRGDRDSTSTDTQYF.

The V and J genes are TRBV29-1 and TRBJ2-7; 8 bases fit TRBD2. V dropped 0 bases and J dropped 4; count of bases not matched to a gene: 5. The CDR3 has 14 residues. Germline loops: CDR1 SQVTM, CDR2 ANQGSEA. The CDR3 DNA follows: TGCAGCGTTGAAGATGGAACTAGCGGTTACGAGCAGTACTTC. Translating it yields CSVEDGTSGYEQYF.

The chain employs TRBV2 and TRBJ2-5; D remains unclear. Deletions cut 0 bases from V and 5 bases from J, with 7 bases between. CDR1 is SNHLY, CDR2 FYNNEI, per germline. The CDR3 has 13 residues. The DNA of the CDR3 is TGTGCCAGCAGTGAAGCTCCCAGGGAGACCCAGTACTTC. It translates to CASSEAPRETQYF. Variable domain in full (rest from reference TRBV2 and TRBJ2-5): EPEVTQTPSHQVTQMGQEVILRCVPISNHLYFYWYRQILGQKVEFLVSFYNNEISEKSEIFDDQFSVERPDGSNFTLKIRSTKLEDSAMYFCASSEAPRETQYFGPGTRLLVL.

V usage is TRBV30 and J usage is TRBJ1-5; tentatively, D is TRBD1 (5 bases). Trimming stripped 1 base from V and 1 base from J, with 8 bases between. Germline V gives CDR1 GTSNPN, CDR2 SVGIG (reference sequence). This CDR3 comprises 14 residues. The chain's CDR3 is CAWSGGASNQPQHF. The CDR3 nucleotides are TGTGCCTGGAGTGGAGGGGCCAGCAATCAGCCCCAGCATTTT.

The CDR3: CASRKSGEKNYGYTF. Here the CDR3 DNA reads TGTGCCAGTAGGAAATCAGGGGAGAAGAACTATGGCTACACCTTC. The chain has TRBV19 and TRBJ1-2; TRBD1 is a possible D gene (6 bases). The CDR3 is 15 residues long. The germline gives CDR1 LNHDA, CDR2 SQIVND (reference sequence). The V end was cut by 6 bases, the J end by 2 bases, with 16 bases between.

The chain uses TRBV5-4 and TRBJ2-1; D may be TRBD1 or TRBD2 (5 bases each). Germline-derived CDR1 and CDR2 are SGHNT and YYREEE (reference sequence). The CDR3 extends over 16 amino acids. Trimming shortened V by 0 bases and J by 2 bases, and 12 bases separated the two germline ends. For the CDR3, the DNA is TGTGCCAGCAGCTTGGGAGGTGGGGGTACCTACAATGAGCAGTTCTTC. Its translation is CASSLGGGGTYNEQFF.

The chain has TRBV28 and TRBJ2-5; 9 nucleotides match TRBD2. Trimming cost V 1 base and J 5 bases; bases outside gene matches: 11. Germline CDR1 is MDHEN and CDR2 is SYDVKM. The CDR3 is made up of 17 amino acids. This CDR3 is CASSLYRGSGSLETQYF. CDR3 bases: TGTGCCAGCAGTTTATATCGTGGTAGCGGGAGCCTTGAGACCCAGTACTTC.

This chain uses TRBV9 with TRBJ2-1; TRBD2 matches 9 bases. CDR1 is SGDLS and CDR2 is YYNGEE in the germline V gene. V was pared by 3 bases and J by 2 bases, with 3 bases of the junction left unmatched. This CDR3 comprises 15 residues. The CDR3, as DNA: TGTGCCAGCAGCGCTAGCGGGGTCCCCTACAATGAGCAGTTCTTC. Amino acid sequence: CASSASGVPYNEQFF.

CDR3 residues: CASSWGLPTGELFF. In nucleotides, the CDR3 is TGTGCCAGCAGTTGGGGGCTGCCCACCGGGGAGCTGTTTTTT. V is TRBV27 and J is TRBJ2-2, with TRBD1 as a possible D gene (6 bases). The CDR3 runs 14 residues. The ends were cut back, 4 bases at V and 4 bases at J, with 10 bases in the middle. Germline V gene sequence: CDR1 MNHEY, CDR2 SMNVEV (reference sequence).

V and J are TRBV4-1 and TRBJ2-2; TRBD2 aligns across 9 bases. V shed 5 bases and J 6 bases; nucleotides not matched to a gene: 10. CDR1 is MGHRA and CDR2 is YSYEKL in the germline V gene. This CDR3 contains 16 residues. Written as DNA, the CDR3 is TGCGCCAGCAGCACCGGGACTAGCCTCTTCCCCGGGGAGCTGTTTTTT. Translation: CASSTGTSLFPGELFF.

This chain joins TRBV6-5 and TRBJ2-3, with D unclear. The V and J ends lost 5 bases and 2 bases respectively, with 11 bases between them. Germline V gene sequence: CDR1 MNHEY, CDR2 SVGAGI. This CDR3 has 14 amino acids. CDR3 amino acids: CASSEVRNTDTQYF. The DNA of the CDR3 is TGTGCCAGCAGTGAAGTTAGGAACACAGATACGCAGTATTTT.

The chain recombines TRBV5-1 with TRBJ2-3; 15 nucleotides match TRBD2. The germline V gene encodes CDR1 SGHRS and CDR2 YFSETQ. After removal of 4 bases from V and 2 bases from J, the junction contained 5 bases not matched to a gene. CDR3 length: 17 amino acids. CDR3 coding DNA: TGCGCCAGCAGCGAGGGACTAGCGGGAGGATCCACAGATACGCAGTATTTT. Translated, it gives CASSEGLAGGSTDTQYF. The variable domain in full, with the rest retrieved from reference TRBV5-1 and TRBJ2-3, is KAGVTQTPRYLIKTRGQQVTLSCSPISGHRSVSWYQQTPGQGLQFLFEYFSETQRNKGNFPGRFSGRQFSNSRSEMNVSTLELGDSALYLCASSEGLAGGSTDTQYFGPGTRLTVL.

The chain uses TRBV4-1 and TRBJ2-7; 8 nucleotides line up with TRBD2. V gave up 1 base and J gave up 3 bases; unmatched junction bases: 2. CDR3 length: 14 amino acids. Germline CDR1 is MGHRA and CDR2 is YSYEKL. The CDR3 DNA reads TGCGCCAGCAGCCAAGCACTAGCGGACTACGAGCAGTACTTC. This translates into CASSQALADYEQYF.

J is TRBJ1-1 and V is TRBV29-1; D is uncertain. V lost 4 bases and J lost 1, with 7 bases in between. The CDR3 spans 12 residues. Germline V gene data show CDR1 as SQVTM and CDR2 as ANQGSEA. The CDR3 DNA reads TGCAGCGTTGTTGGATGGAACACTGAAGCTTTCTTT. It specifies CSVVGWNTEAFF.

For the CDR3, the DNA is TGTGCCAGCTCACCCGTCTCCCTTCGGGACAGGGGGCTTATTTCCACAGATACGCAGTATTTT. The encoded protein is CASSPVSLRDRGLISTDTQYF. The J gene is TRBJ2-3, the V gene TRBV18, with 12 bases aligning to TRBD1. The germline V gene encodes CDR1 KGHSH and CDR2 LQKENI. This CDR3 is 21 amino acids long. V trimming: 3 bases; J trimming: 2 bases; junction bases outside the gene matches: 18.

The rearrangement joins TRBV6-1 to TRBJ2-1; 7 bases map to TRBD2. There are 15 residues in the CDR3. V lost 10 bases, J lost 7 bases, and 16 bases stayed unmatched. Germline assignment: CDR1 MNHNS and CDR2 SASEGT. The CDR3 DNA reads TGTGCCACATCCGCCCCGGCTAGCGGTGAGAATGAGCAGTTCTTC. Protein product: CATSAPASGENEQFF.

This clone has only one observation. V is TRBV15 and J is TRBJ2-7; a possible D gene is TRBD1 (5 bases). The CDR3 runs 15 residues. Germline V gene lookup returns CDR1 LNHNV and CDR2 YYDKDF (reference sequence). The ends were cut back, 0 bases at V and 7 bases at J, with 16 bases in the middle. The CDR3 DNA reads as TGTGCCACCAGCAGAGATCTCGGCAGGGCCTTGGAGCAGTACTTC. This encodes CATSRDLGRALEQYF.

This chain links TRBV19 with TRBJ2-7; no firm D call. The germline V gene encodes CDR1 LNHDA and CDR2 SQIVND (reference sequence). CDR3 length: 13 amino acids. Trimming left V 1 base short and J 3 bases short, with 7 bases between. The CDR3, as DNA: TGTGCCAGTAGTATAGGGTATGGCTACGAGCAGTACTTC. Amino acid sequence: CASSIGYGYEQYF.

This clone has more than one count but fewer than ten. CDR3 sequence (DNA): TGTGCCAGCAGCTTAGGGACAGGGGGTGGCTACACCTTC. It yields the protein CASSLGTGGGYTF. This rearrangement joins TRBV7-6 to TRBJ1-2, with 10 bases identical to TRBD1. V dropped 1 base and J dropped 7; count of bases not matched to a gene: 0. Germline V CDR1 and CDR2: SGHVS, FNYEAQ. The CDR3 runs 13 residues.